This T cell receptor beta chain derives from a study of response to subunit inactivated influenza vaccine (dated by TCRdb to 2016 to 2019). About the study as a whole: The study used deep quantitative T cell receptor repertoire profiling to track responses to a trivalent subunit inactivated influenza vaccine.

The receptor library was made with RT-PCR. Sequenced using an Illumina HiSeq 2500. Using fastp at Q25 and MiXCR, TCRdb reprocessed the public reads and kept productive beta chains. All rows with the same CDR3 protein become a single entry with the most common DNA and genes. In all, the sample holds under 800,000 distinct CDR3 sequences, and roughly 13% of those were seen once. 5.5% to 8% of the sample goes to the ten largest clones. About this clonotype: Its cognate antigen has yet to be identified. Nothing much larger sits one base from this clone, and base qualities are not available.

Results the study describes overall, beyond this receptor: According to the authors, only a limited number of new T cells may be recruited by each seasonal influenza vaccination.

CDR1 and CDR2 are drawn from the germline V gene: LGHNA, YNFKEQ. Reading from cysteine to phenylalanine, the CDR3 counts 17 amino acids. Solely the CDR3 DNA is kept, with 51 bases framed from the first base. V is trimmed back by 4 bases and J by 0 bases, and the junction contains 9 bases that no gene match accounts for. This TCR derives from a man aged 50 to 59 who received an inactivated influenza vaccine. Donor details come from another sample of the same person, matched by shared clones. Recombination linked TRBV4-2 to TRBJ2-3, with 8 junctional bases fitting TRBD2. The sample consisted of PBMCs from blood, taken 14 days before vaccination. The sequenced DNA is TGTGCCAGCAGCCCAGCGGCGGGGGGCCTAAGCACAGATACGCAGTATTTT. Translated, this is CASSPAAGGLSTDTQYF.